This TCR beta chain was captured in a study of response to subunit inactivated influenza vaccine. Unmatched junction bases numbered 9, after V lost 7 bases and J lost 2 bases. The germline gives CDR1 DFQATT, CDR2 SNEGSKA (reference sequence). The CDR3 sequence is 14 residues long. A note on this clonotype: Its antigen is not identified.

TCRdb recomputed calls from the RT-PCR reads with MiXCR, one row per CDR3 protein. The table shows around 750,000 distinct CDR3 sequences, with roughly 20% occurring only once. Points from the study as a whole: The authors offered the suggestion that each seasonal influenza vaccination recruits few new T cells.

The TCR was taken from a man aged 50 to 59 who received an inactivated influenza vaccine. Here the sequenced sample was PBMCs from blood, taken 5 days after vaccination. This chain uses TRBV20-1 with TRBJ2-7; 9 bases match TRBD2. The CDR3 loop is CSGGRGLATYEQYF. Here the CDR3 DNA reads TGCAGTGGGGGCCGAGGACTAGCGACCTACGAGCAGTACTTC.